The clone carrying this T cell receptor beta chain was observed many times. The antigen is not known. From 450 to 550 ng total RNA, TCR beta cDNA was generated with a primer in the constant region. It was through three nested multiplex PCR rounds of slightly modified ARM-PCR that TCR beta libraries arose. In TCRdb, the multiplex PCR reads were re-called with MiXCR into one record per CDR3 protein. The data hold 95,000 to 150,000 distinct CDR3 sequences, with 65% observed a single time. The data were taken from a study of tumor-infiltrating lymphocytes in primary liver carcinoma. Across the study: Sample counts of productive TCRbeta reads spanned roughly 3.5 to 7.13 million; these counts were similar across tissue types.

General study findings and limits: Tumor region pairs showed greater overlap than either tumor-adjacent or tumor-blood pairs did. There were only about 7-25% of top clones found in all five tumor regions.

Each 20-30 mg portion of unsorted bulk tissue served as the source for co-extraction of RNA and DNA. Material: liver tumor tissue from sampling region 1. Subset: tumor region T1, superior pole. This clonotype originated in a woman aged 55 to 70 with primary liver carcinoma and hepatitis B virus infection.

The CDR3 loop is CASSLGGRAQDTQYF. CDR3 DNA: TGTGCCAGCAGTTTAGGTGGGAGGGCACAGGATACGCAGTATTTT. This rearrangement joins TRBV12-3 or TRBV12-4 to TRBJ2-3; 7 bases match TRBD2. V shed 1 base and J 6 bases; nucleotides not matched to a gene: 7. The CDR3 extends over 15 amino acids.